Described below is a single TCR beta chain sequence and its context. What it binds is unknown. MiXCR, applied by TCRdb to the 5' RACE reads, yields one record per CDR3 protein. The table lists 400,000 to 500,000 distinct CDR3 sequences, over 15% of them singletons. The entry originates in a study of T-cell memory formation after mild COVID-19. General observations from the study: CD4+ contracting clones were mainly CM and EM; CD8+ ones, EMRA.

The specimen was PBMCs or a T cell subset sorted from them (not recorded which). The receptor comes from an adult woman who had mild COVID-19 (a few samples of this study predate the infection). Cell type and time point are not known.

CDR3 in DNA: TGTGCCAGCAGTACAAGTTTAGCGGGAGGTCCCTACGAGCAGTACTTC. Translated: CASSTSLAGGPYEQYF. The chain uses TRBV9 and TRBJ2-7; TRBD2 matches 10 bases. J lost 2 bases, V lost 5 bases, and 10 bases had no gene match. The V gene's germline CDR1 is SGDLS and CDR2 YYNGEE. The CDR3 covers 16 residues. Looking up the rest from reference TRBV9 and TRBJ2-7 gives the full variable domain: DSGVTQTPKHLITATGQRVTLRCSPRSGDLSVYWYQQSLDQGLQFLIQYYNGEERAKGNILERFSAQQFPDLHSELNLSSLELGDSALYFCASSTSLAGGPYEQYFGPGTRLTVT.